This paragraph reports one TCR beta chain. Antigen unknown. This CDR3 has 13 residues. Germline V gene data show CDR1 as SGHRS and CDR2 as YFSETQ. This sample was included in a study of CXCR3-negative and CXCR3-positive naive CD8 T cells. Study findings and constraints: Comparably high diversity was seen in both naive subsets, and much lower diversity in memory CD8+ cells.

Definition of naive CD8+ T cells rested on a CD45RO-CCR7+CD27+CD95- profile. The method, 5' RACE with UMI labels, was used to prepare the TRB cDNA libraries. TCRdb re-called the 5' RACE reads, yielding one record per CDR3 amino acid sequence without DNA. The sample includes about 130,000 distinct CDR3 sequences. Sequenced sample: naive CXCR3- CD8+ T cells from blood. The subset was: CD45RO-CCR7+CD27+CD95- naive CD8+ T cells lacking CXCR3 (TNR3-). This chain connects TRBV5-1 to TRBJ2-7; TCRdb indicates TRBD2, and absent DNA this call remains unverified. The clonotype comes from a human donor in good health. Some clones in this sample may be carry-over from other donors' samples. The CDR3 is CASSWDRGGEQYF. Drawing the rest from reference TRBV5-1 and TRBJ2-7, the complete variable domain is KAGVTQTPRYLIKTRGQQVTLSCSPISGHRSVSWYQQTPGQGLQFLFEYFSETQRNKGNFPGRFSGRQFSNSRSEMNVSTLELGDSALYLCASSWDRGGEQYFGPGTRLTVT.